This record concerns one T cell receptor (beta chain) sequence. The antigen is unknown. V gave up 4 bases and J gave up 2 bases, with 9 bases separating them. CDR1 SGDLS and CDR2 YYNGEE come from the germline V gene. The CDR3 loop spans 14 amino acids. The data stem from a study of cytomegalovirus exposure and HLA in healthy donors. Study-wide background: As an earlier analysis found, about 190 million T cells yielded about 120 million unique TCR beta sequences. Genetic ancestry analysis placed over 75% of the roughly 400 donors that were genotyped in the Caucasian-associated cluster.

The PCR was carried out with 60 Vbeta primers and 13 Jbeta primers. Original handling: An analysis that came later counted 80 million or so unique TCR beta chains, 9 million to 12 million shared. Some clones are missing from TCRdb's copy, which holds only in-frame ones; the method was immunoSEQ multiplex PCR. That table gives V, J and clone size, and the DNA gave D and trimming. In the table there are 68,000 or so clones, about 82% of which are singletons. Study-level results: There were several of the most significant clusters that appeared linked to common viral pathogens in a later analysis.

The origin of this receptor is a woman aged 25 to 39 in good health and CMV-seronegative. Sequencing was performed on PBMCs. The V gene is TRBV9, the J gene TRBJ1-4, with D possibly TRBD1 on 5 matching bases. The CDR3 loop is CASSRGDTNEKLFF. The CDR3 DNA sequence: TGTGCCAGCAGCCGGGGGGATACTAATGAAAAACTGTTTTTT.